The 13 T cell receptor beta chains below come from one sample, sequenced in a study of blood T cell repertoires in COVID-19. Assay: immunoSEQ multiplex PCR; the TCRdb copy retains only in-frame clones and omits some. Among 110,000 or so clones, around 80% were seen once, and the ten largest hold 5% to 7.5%. The specimen was peripheral blood. These receptors originate from a man in his 70s with acute or convalescent COVID-19.

This rearrangement joins TRBV12-2 to TRBJ2-1; TRBD2, the D gene given by the table, was not confirmed from the DNA. TRBV12-2 is termed a pseudogene. This CDR3 has 12 amino acids. The CDR3 reads CASRLARDEQFF. CDR3 sequence (DNA): TGTGCAAGTCGCTTAGCGCGGGATGAGCAGTTCTTC.

This clone was seen a few times. The chain uses TRBV19 and TRBJ1-5; 7 nucleotides match TRBD1. With V trimmed by 6 bases and J by 9 bases, 8 bases remained unmatched. This CDR3 has 13 amino acids. Germline loops: CDR1 LNHDA, CDR2 SQIVND (reference sequence). The CDR3 nucleotides are TGTGCCAGTAGCCAGGGGACAGACTTGCCCCAGCATTTT. Translating gives CASSQGTDLPQHF.

The gene calls are TRBV5-5 and TRBJ1-4, with D maybe TRBD1 (6 bases). CDR1 and CDR2 from the germline V gene are SGHKS and YYEKEE (reference sequence). Trimming shortened V by 1 base and J by 7 bases, and 11 bases separated the two germline ends. The CDR3 has 14 residues. In nucleotides, the CDR3 is TGTGCCAGCAGCTTGTCAGGGGCCGGTGAAAAACTGTTTTTT. It specifies CASSLSGAGEKLFF.

The chain combines TRBV18 with TRBJ2-5, with D possibly TRBD1 on 5 matching bases. Germline V gene lookup returns CDR1 KGHSH and CDR2 LQKENI. The CDR3 runs 14 residues. Trimming removed 3 bases from V and 4 bases from J, with 12 bases in between. The CDR3 is CASSPQGQPETQYF. CDR3 sequence (DNA): TGTGCCAGCTCACCCCAGGGCCAGCCAGAGACCCAGTACTTC.

The CDR3 nucleotides are TGTGCCAGCAGCCAAGATGGAACCACACTAGTTACTGAAGCTTTCTTT. This codes for CASSQDGTTLVTEAFF. The rearrangement uses TRBV3-1 (or the pseudogene TRBV3-2) and TRBJ1-1; D gene uncertain. This CDR3 contains 16 residues. V lost 0 bases and J 5 bases, leaving 16 bases between the germline ends. From germline, CDR1 is LGHDT and CDR2 YNNKEL (reference sequence).

The chain employs TRBV4-1 and TRBJ1-3; D unclear. The length of the CDR3 is 15 residues. Germline CDR1 is MGHRA and CDR2 is YSYEKL. Trimming shortened V by 0 bases and J by 0 bases, and 6 bases separated the two germline ends. The CDR3 here is CASSQDSYSGNTIYF. The CDR3, as DNA: TGCGCCAGCAGCCAAGATAGCTACTCTGGAAACACCATATATTTT.

The chain carries TRBV4-1 and TRBJ2-5; D is uncertain. The CDR3 spans 14 residues. The V gene lost 3 bases and the J gene lost 0 bases, with 8 bases spanning the gap. Germline CDR1 is MGHRA and CDR2 is YSYEKL. CDR3 region: CASSQRSNQETQYF. CDR3 in DNA: TGCGCCAGCAGCCAGAGGAGTAACCAAGAGACCCAGTACTTC.

This clone was recorded a few times. In DNA form, the CDR3 reads TGTGCCAGCAGCCGGACGAACCAGGGGTACGAGCAGTACTTC. Its protein product is CASSRTNQGYEQYF. This chain connects TRBV16 to TRBJ2-7, with D perhaps matching TRBD1 (6 bases). Germline V gives CDR1 KGHSY, CDR2 FQNENV. V was pared by 4 bases and J by 4 bases, with 14 bases between. The CDR3 is 14 residues long.

This clone was seen a single time. The gene calls are TRBV13 and TRBJ1-2; 10 nucleotides align to TRBD1. The CDR3 has 14 amino acids. Germline CDR1 and CDR2: PRHDT and FYEKMQ (reference sequence). Trimming cost V 3 bases and J 5 bases; bases outside gene matches: 3. CDR3 in DNA: TGTGCCAGCAGCTTGGGGACAGGGGATTATGGCTACACCTTC. Its protein product is CASSLGTGDYGYTF. Full variable domain (outside the CDR3, taken from reference TRBV13 and TRBJ1-2): AAGVIQSPRHLIKEKRETATLKCYPIPRHDTVYWYQQGPGQDPQFLISFYEKMQSDKGSIPDRFSAQQFSDYHSELNMSSLELGDSALYFCASSLGTGDYGYTFGSGTRLTVV.

CDR3 in DNA: TGTGCCACCAGCAGAGATAATCCTGGACAGGGGGACAGCGAGCAGTACTTC. Translated, it gives CATSRDNPGQGDSEQYF. The chain recombines TRBV15 with TRBJ2-7; 10 nucleotides align to TRBD1. After removal of 0 bases from V and 6 bases from J, the junction contained 11 bases not matched to a gene. The CDR3 is 17 residues long. Germline V gene lookup returns CDR1 LNHNV and CDR2 YYDKDF (reference sequence).

The chain is built from TRBV3-1 (or the pseudogene TRBV3-2) and TRBJ2-3; TRBD2 agrees at 8 bases. The junction had 5 bases not matched to a gene; V was cut back by 2 bases and J by 1 base. The germline V gene has CDR1 LGHDT and CDR2 YNNKEL (reference sequence). The CDR3 consists of 16 residues. The CDR3 DNA sequence: TGTGCCAGCAGCCAAAGAGCGGGGGAACGCACAGATACGCAGTATTTT. It codes for CASSQRAGERTDTQYF.

Only one count was recorded for this clone. The rearrangement links TRBV5-1 to TRBJ2-2; 13 nucleotides agree with TRBD2. The germline V gene has CDR1 SGHRS and CDR2 YFSETQ. This CDR3 spans 16 amino acids. V lost 4 bases, J lost 6 bases, and 6 bases stayed unmatched. For the CDR3, the DNA is TGCGCCAGCAGCGCAAGGACTAGCGGGAGTTCCGGGGAGCTGTTTTTT. Its translation: CASSARTSGSSGELFF.

This clone was counted a single time. The V call is TRBV10-3, the J call TRBJ2-3; TRBD2 might be the D (7 bases). This CDR3 has 12 amino acids. The V and J ends lost 7 bases and 5 bases respectively, with 10 bases between them. Germline V gene lookup returns CDR1 ENHRY and CDR2 SYGVKD. DNA of the CDR3: TGTGCCATCAAGGGGGGGGGAGATACGCAGTATTTT. Translated, it gives CAIKGGGDTQYF.